One sample yielded the 3 T cell receptor beta chains listed below, sequenced in a study of blood T cell repertoires in COVID-19. Clones were sequenced by immunoSEQ multiplex PCR, and TCRdb holds only the in-frame ones, with some missing. The table has 350,000 or so clones, roughly 87% seen once. Source material: PBMCs or T cells enriched from blood (not recorded which). The origin of the receptors is a woman under 40 who had recovered from COVID-19.

This chain connects TRBV3-1 (or the pseudogene TRBV3-2) to TRBJ2-3; a possible D gene is TRBD2 (7 bases). V was trimmed by 3 bases and J by 6 bases, leaving 28 bases between them. CDR1 is LGHDT, CDR2 YNNKEL, per germline (reference sequence). The CDR3 is made up of 19 amino acids. The DNA of the CDR3 is TGTGCCAGCAGCCAGCCCCGGTGGACGAGTGGGGGGGCCGCGGATACGCAGTATTTT. It codes for CASSQPRWTSGGAADTQYF.

This clone was recorded once. V and J are TRBV24-1 and TRBJ2-1; 7 bases match TRBD2. The CDR3 is 14 amino acids. The germline gives CDR1 KGHDR, CDR2 SFDVKD. Trimming cost V 4 bases and J 7 bases; bases outside gene matches: 6. DNA of the CDR3: TGTGCCACCAGTGAGTGGGGAGGGGAGAATGAGCAGTTCTTC. Translating it yields CATSEWGGENEQFF.

V usage is TRBV6-5 and J usage is TRBJ1-6, with D tentatively TRBD1 (5 bases). Trimming left V 0 bases short and J 9 bases short, with 12 bases between. The germline V gene has CDR1 MNHEY and CDR2 SVGAGI. This CDR3 has 15 amino acids. The CDR3 loop is CASSYSRDSRSPLHF. The CDR3 DNA reads TGTGCCAGCAGTTACTCCAGGGATAGCCGTTCACCCCTCCACTTT.